This T cell receptor (beta chain) comes out of a study of shared clonotypes between healthy human individuals (dated by TCRdb to 2019 to 2021). General notes on the study: Three men and two women, aged 18 to 49 years, made up the cohort. Blood TCR repertoires of roughly five healthy adults were deeply sequenced to estimate repertoire size and the extent of clonotype sharing between individuals. Per donor, leukapheresis produced somewhere between about 0.85 and 9.5 billion PBMCs. For each donor, CD4 naive and CD4 memory were each run on three plates, CD8 naive on two plates, and CD8 memory on one plate. To increase sequencing depth and limit assay-specific biases, TCR repertoire library preparation and sequencing were carried out by different laboratories using diverse techniques.

Remarks on this clone: The specificity of this receptor is unknown. Base qualities are missing; no much larger clone stands one base away.

Using the deep immunoSEQ assay, multiplex PCR amplified TCR CDR3 regions from genomic DNA. Extracted genomic DNA from each cell subset was distributed evenly across all wells of several immunoSEQ 96-well plates, and each plate was treated as a replicate. Each replicate PCR for sorted subsets received roughly 0.2 ug genomic DNA, equal to tens of thousands of T cell genomes. Purified libraries were measured with a Qubit 3.0 fluorometer, size-checked on a Bioanalyzer 2100, and measured again with the KAPA Library Quantification kit. Every immunoSEQ 96-well plate was sequenced on a separate single-read 150-cycle Illumina NextSeq 550 flow cell. As for how the authors treated the data: Because the immunoSEQ output held only junctional sequences and lacked quality scores, the filtering could not match the filtering applied to full-length reads. Sequences were annotated with PyIR, a Python wrapper for IgBLAST v1.9, and V/J genes and CDR3 were assigned using IMGT germline references. Reads were filtered out if the reads had weak V/J assignments (E-value above 1e-6), no CDR3, stop codons, out-of-frame junctions, or ambiguous translated residues. A V3J clonotype was defined by an identical inferred V gene, J gene, and CDR3 amino acid sequence. Percentage overlap between repertoires was computed as shared unique clonotypes divided by the size of the smaller repertoire. RTK rarefaction, the Chao1 estimator, and Recon v2.1 estimates of unobserved clonotypes were used to assess repertoire richness. For all TCRbeta clonotypes obtained by the gDNA method from a few donors, generation probabilities were computed with OLGA. The clones in this table, taken by TCRdb from immuneACCESS, are in-frame only. Not every clone is retained; where verified, under half of the shortfall comes from an unresolved V gene, and the cause of the rest is unknown. That table furnishes V, J and clone size, whereas the DNA furnished D and trimming. The sample table contains about 340,000 clones; only one count was recorded for more than 60% of them. Of the sample, 8% to 13% is held by the ten largest clones.

Trimming takes 4 bases from V and 4 bases from J, and the germline ends sit 23 bases apart. As encoded in the germline V gene, CDR1 is SGHRS while CDR2 is YFSETQ. The CDR3 goes from the cysteine to the phenylalanine over 17 residues. Of the read, only the CDR3 DNA is kept; its 51 bases are in frame from base 1. General conclusions and limits of the study: Higher generation probabilities were observed for clonotypes shared by all four sorted-subset donors than for non-shared clonotypes. Sharing across several donors was observed for 5% to 6.5% of naive CD4, over 3% of naive CD8, roughly 2.4% of memory CD4, and around 0.44% of memory CD8 clonotypes. Only blood was sampled, and tissue TCR repertoires likely differ from those in blood. Even with the large sequencing depth, rarefaction of the sorted-subset datasets indicated that sequencing was incomplete. Pairwise subsampling led to the expectation that sequencing depth would affect the degree of clonotype sharing among donors. Because the study included a small number of donors, the genetic and exposure-history diversity represented was limited. Naive subsets generally had larger estimated clonotype richness than memory subsets did.

The donors were healthy, HIV-negative adults with no recently reported acute infections or vaccinations. Every donor was a Caucasian adult residing in Nashville, Tennessee, USA. CD4+ T cells were enriched by magnetic negative selection; naive cells were then positively selected on CD45RA, and the negative fraction formed the memory subset. Blood was obtained by leukapheresis, after which PBMCs were separated by Ficoll-Histopaque density gradient centrifugation and cryopreserved in liquid nitrogen vapor phase. Analytical flow cytometry was used to check the purity and quantity of each magnetically sorted T cell population. Genomic DNA was isolated from every sorted fraction and measured by UV absorbance on a Nanodrop 2000c.

The sequenced material came from memory CD4+ T cells sorted from blood. This sample's cell subset or site label indicates: CD45RA-negative fraction. This clonotype originated in a young man in good health. Recombination connected TRBV5-1 to TRBJ1-2; TRBD1 is perhaps the D gene, given 6 matching bases. CDR3 loop: CASSPQGQEGGGYGYTF. The DNA sequence is as follows: TGCGCCAGCAGCCCGCAGGGTCAAGAGGGGGGAGGCTATGGCTACACCTTC.